This T cell receptor (beta chain) was profiled in a study of beta chain features in type 1 diabetes. Whole-study findings and limits: Shortening of TCRB CDR3s, moderate but significant, appeared in all four CD4+ subsets of Type 1 diabetes patients. Researchers could not determine here whether HLA type influences TCRB rearrangement. Compared to healthy donors, patients appeared to have naive, central memory and Treg TCRB repertoires that were more alike.

V lost 2 bases and J lost 5; bases outside the gene matches: 5. The CDR3 sequence is 14 residues long. Germline V lookup: CDR1 MNHEY, CDR2 SVGAGI. The isolated RNA, all of it, was reverse transcribed, so expressed TCRB transcripts were what got sequenced. TCRdb's table, derived via immunoSEQ multiplex PCR, lists solely in-frame clones and lacks some. This sample has 400,000 or so clones, with 8% to 10% found just once. This clone was seen a handful of times. What it binds is unknown. Material for sequencing was central memory CD4+ T cells from blood. The genes are TRBV6-5 and TRBJ2-7; 8 nucleotides align to TRBD1. The sequence came from a man aged 30-40 years with type 1 diabetes. The CDR3 here is CASSYQGAADEQYF. The CDR3 DNA is TGTGCCAGCAGTTACCAGGGGGCAGCCGACGAGCAGTACTTC.